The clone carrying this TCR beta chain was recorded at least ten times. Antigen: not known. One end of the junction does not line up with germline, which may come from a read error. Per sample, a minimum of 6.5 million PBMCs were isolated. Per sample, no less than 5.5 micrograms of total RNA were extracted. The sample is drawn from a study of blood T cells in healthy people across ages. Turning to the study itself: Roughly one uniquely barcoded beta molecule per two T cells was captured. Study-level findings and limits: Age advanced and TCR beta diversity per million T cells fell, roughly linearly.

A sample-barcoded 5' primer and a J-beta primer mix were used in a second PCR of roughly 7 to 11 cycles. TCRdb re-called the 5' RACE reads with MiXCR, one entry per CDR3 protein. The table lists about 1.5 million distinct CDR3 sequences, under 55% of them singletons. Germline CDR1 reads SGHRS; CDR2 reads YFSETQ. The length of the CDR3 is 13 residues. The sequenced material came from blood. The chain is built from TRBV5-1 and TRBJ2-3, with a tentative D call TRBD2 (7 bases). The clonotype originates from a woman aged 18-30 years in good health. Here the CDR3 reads CASSLGGADTQYF. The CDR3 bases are TGTGCCAGCAGCCTAGGGGGGGCAGATACGCAGTATTTT.